What follows describes a single TCR beta chain. Its antigen is unidentified. The data derive from a study of cytomegalovirus exposure and HLA in healthy donors. Study-wide findings and caveats: The investigators catalogued 164 TCR beta chains as cytomegalovirus-associated. Most subjects' HLA-A and HLA-B alleles were reportedly predicted from TCR beta sequences.

The PCR used 60 Vbeta and 13 Jbeta primers. Clones were sequenced by immunoSEQ multiplex PCR, and TCRdb holds only the in-frame ones, with some missing. The table records 130,000 to 150,000 clones, around four fifths of them present only once. Material for sequencing was PBMCs. This TCR derives from a male donor in good health and CMV-seropositive.

The CDR3 DNA sequence: TGTGCCAGTAGTGGACTAGCGGGGAATGAGCAGTTCTTC. This encodes CASSGLAGNEQFF. V usage is TRBV19 and J usage is TRBJ2-1, with 12 bases identical to TRBD2. With V trimmed by 5 bases and J by 7 bases, 0 bases remained unmatched. The germline CDR1 and CDR2 sequences are LNHDA and SQIVND (reference sequence). The CDR3 runs 13 residues.